This TCR beta chain was sequenced for a study of monozygotic twins with inflammatory bowel disease. The CDR3 is 17 residues long. Germline loops: CDR1 SGDLS, CDR2 YYNGEE. For each CDR3 protein, TCRdb gives one entry from its re-call of the 5' RACE reads, without DNA. The sample table includes around 380,000 distinct CDR3 sequences. Sequencing was done on a sample of blood. The receptor was derived from a human donor with ulcerative colitis or Crohn's disease, or a healthy co-twin of an affected twin (not recorded which). This chain links TRBV9 with TRBJ2-2; TCRdb's D gene call, TRBD1, goes unchecked for lack of DNA. CDR3 sequence: CASSVDRGNSRTGELFF.